This T cell receptor beta chain was profiled in a study of blood T cell repertoires in COVID-19. The overall study: COVID-19 samples, acute and convalescent, were from the United States, Italy and Spain. From T cells, B-cell-depleted T cells, or PBMCs came the material, which was cDNA or gDNA.

Original processing notes: Cell counts per sample came from amplifying reference gene primers. Libraries were prepared by immunoSEQ multiplex PCR; TCRdb keeps only in-frame clonotypes and omits some of them. V and J calls and clone size are copied from that table; D and trimming were computed from the DNA. The sample has 250,000 or so clones, about 73% seen once. This clone was seen more than once but under ten times. Trimming removed 7 bases from V and 5 bases from J, with 12 bases in between. The CDR3 contains 13 residues. The V gene's germline CDR1 is MNHEY and CDR2 SVGAGI. The chain joins TRBV6-5 to TRBJ1-5, with a tentative D call TRBD1 (6 bases). This sequence was found in a woman of 80 years or more with acute or convalescent COVID-19. The specimen was peripheral blood. The DNA for the CDR3 is TGTGCCAGCACGGGACACTTAGATCAGCCCCAGCATTTT. This encodes CASTGHLDQPQHF.